This T cell receptor (beta chain) is from a study of cytomegalovirus exposure and HLA in healthy donors. Study in general: HLA-typed donors contributed around 82 million unique TCRs, which were held in an early data release. The study, taken as a whole, reports: Previous analysis showed most TCR beta V segments were productive about 90% or about 30% of the time. A later analysis revealed that TCR association rates differed between HLA loci, peaking at DRB1 and bottoming out at HLA-C.

On this clone itself: What it binds is unknown.

Researchers ran the PCR with 60 Vbeta and 13 Jbeta primers. Clones were sequenced by immunoSEQ multiplex PCR, and TCRdb holds only the in-frame ones, with some missing. Among some 130,000 clones listed, approximately 85% were seen once. Trimming pared 3 bases from V and 4 bases from J, leaving 13 bases between. The germline gives CDR1 MDHEN, CDR2 SYDVKM. This CDR3 spans 14 amino acids. The sequenced material came from PBMCs. This clonotype originated in a male donor in good health and CMV-seropositive. The chain is built from TRBV28 and TRBJ2-7; tentative D call: TRBD1 (6 bases). CDR3 sequence: CASSFLEGGYEQYF. The DNA of the CDR3 is TGTGCCAGCAGTTTCCTGGAAGGGGGTTACGAGCAGTACTTC. The full variable domain, in which reference TRBV28 and TRBJ2-7 provide the parts outside the CDR3, is DVKVTQSSRYLVKRTGEKVFLECVQDMDHENMFWYRQDPGLGLRLIYFSYDVKMKEKGDIPEGYSVSREKKERFSLILESASTNQTSMYLCASSFLEGGYEQYFGPGTRLTVT.